The T cell receptor (beta chain) under discussion was sequenced for a study of cytomegalovirus exposure and HLA in healthy donors. Study-wide results and caveats: 16,951 TCR beta sequences were associated with HLA alleles at 0.05 false discovery rate in a later analysis. The majority of CMV-associated TCR beta chains were reported as apparently HLA-restricted in a later analysis. Specificity of three CMV-associated chains for CMV antigens was verified in vitro.

Germline V gene sequence: CDR1 SGHDN, CDR2 FVKESK. CDR3 length: 14 amino acids. Trimming removed 1 base at V and 6 bases at J, with 9 bases between. The PCR had 60 Vbeta and 13 Jbeta primers. Profiled with immunoSEQ multiplex PCR; TCRdb holds only in-frame clones, not every one. The sample shows around 61,000 clones, 89% of them seen only once. Details on this clone: The antigen is unknown.

This TCR came from a man aged 25 to 40 in good health and CMV-seropositive. The gene calls are TRBV14 and TRBJ2-2; TRBD2 is a possible D gene (5 bases). The sample comprised PBMCs. The CDR3 sequence: CASSQVLRAGELFF. The CDR3 nucleotides are TGTGCCAGCAGCCAAGTTTTGAGGGCCGGGGAGCTGTTTTTT.